The source of this TCR beta chain is a study of siplizumab effects on memory and regulatory T cells. General observations from the study: Proliferating Tregs from siplizumab cultures lacked functional confirmation of suppression. Both greater diversity than memory cells and a major contribution to the alloresponse seemed to characterize naive T cells. Mean Treg-derived proportions of mappable alloreactive CD4+ clones were 68.8% for siplizumab and 26.9% for controls.

A note on this clone: What it binds is not known.

Assays were performed on 95,000 to 100,000 TCR templates per sample. Generated by immunoSEQ multiplex PCR, the TCRdb table keeps only in-frame clones and is missing some. The table records some 100,000 clones, about 95% of them present only once. This TCR was recovered from a human donor in good health. What was sequenced was non-Treg CD4+ T cells sorted from blood.

The CDR3 sequence is CASPGTSGRVGVLYF. CDR3 sequence (DNA): TGTGCCAGTCCCGGGACTAGCGGGAGGGTCGGGGTTCTGTATTTT. This rearrangement joins TRBV19 to TRBJ2-3, with 16 bases matching TRBD2. After removal of 8 bases from V and 14 bases from J, the junction contained 13 bases not matched to a gene. CDR3 size: 15 residues. CDR1 LNHDA and CDR2 SQIVND come from the germline V gene (reference sequence).